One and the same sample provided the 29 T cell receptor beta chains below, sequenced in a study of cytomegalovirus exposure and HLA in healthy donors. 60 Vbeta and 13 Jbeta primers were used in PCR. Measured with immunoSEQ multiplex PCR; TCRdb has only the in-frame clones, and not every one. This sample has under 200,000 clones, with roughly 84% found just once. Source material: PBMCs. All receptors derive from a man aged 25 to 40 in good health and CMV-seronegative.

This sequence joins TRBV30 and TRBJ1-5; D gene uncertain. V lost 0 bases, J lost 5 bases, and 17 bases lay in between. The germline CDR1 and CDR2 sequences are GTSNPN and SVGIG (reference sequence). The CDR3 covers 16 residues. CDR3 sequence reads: CAWSVLGVGGYQPQHF. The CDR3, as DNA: TGTGCCTGGAGTGTACTCGGGGTTGGCGGCTATCAGCCCCAGCATTTT.

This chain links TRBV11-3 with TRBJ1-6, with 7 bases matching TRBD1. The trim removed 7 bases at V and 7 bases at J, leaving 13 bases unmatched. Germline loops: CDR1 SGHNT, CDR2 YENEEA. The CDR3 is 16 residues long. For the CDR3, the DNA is TGTGCCAGCATAAAAAGGGGGCGGAGGACCAATTCACCCCTCCACTTT. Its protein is CASIKRGRRTNSPLHF.

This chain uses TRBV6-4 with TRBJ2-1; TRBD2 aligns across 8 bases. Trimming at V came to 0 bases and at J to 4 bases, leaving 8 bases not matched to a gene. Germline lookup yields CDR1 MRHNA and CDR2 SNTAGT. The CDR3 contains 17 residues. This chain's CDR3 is CASSDSPGGPPYNEQFF. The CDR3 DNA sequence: TGTGCCAGCAGTGACTCCCCGGGAGGGCCTCCTTACAATGAGCAGTTCTTC.

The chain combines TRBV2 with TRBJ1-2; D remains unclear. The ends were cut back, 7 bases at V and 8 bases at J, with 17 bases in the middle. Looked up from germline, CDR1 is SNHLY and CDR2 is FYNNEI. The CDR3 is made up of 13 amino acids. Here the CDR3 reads CASTAPVGAGYTF. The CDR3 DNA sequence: TGTGCCAGCACCGCCCCCGTGGGCGCCGGCTACACCTTC. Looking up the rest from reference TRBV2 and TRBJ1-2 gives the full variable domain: EPEVTQTPSHQVTQMGQEVILRCVPISNHLYFYWYRQILGQKVEFLVSFYNNEISEKSEIFDDQFSVERPDGSNFTLKIRSTKLEDSAMYFCASTAPVGAGYTFGSGTRLTVV.

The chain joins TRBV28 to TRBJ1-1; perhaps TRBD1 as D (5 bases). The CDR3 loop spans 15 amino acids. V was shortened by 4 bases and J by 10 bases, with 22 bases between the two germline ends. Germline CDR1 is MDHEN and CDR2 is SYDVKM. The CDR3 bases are TGTGCCAGCAGTTCCCCTGCAGGGAGGGTACATCGAGCTTTCTTT. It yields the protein CASSSPAGRVHRAFF.

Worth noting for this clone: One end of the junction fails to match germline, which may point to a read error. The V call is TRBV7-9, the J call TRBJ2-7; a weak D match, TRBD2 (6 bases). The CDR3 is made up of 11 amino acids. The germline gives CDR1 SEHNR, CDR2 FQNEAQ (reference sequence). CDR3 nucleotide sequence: TGTGCCAGCAGCTTAGGGGGGTGGAGGGACTTC. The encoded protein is CASSLGGWRDF. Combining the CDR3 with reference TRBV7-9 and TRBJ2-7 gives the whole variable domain DTGVSQNPRHKITKRGQNVTFRCDPISEHNRLYWYRQTLGQGPEFLTYFQNEAQLEKSRLLSDRFSAERPKGSFSTLEIQRTEQGDSAMYLCASSLGGWRDFGPGTRLTVT.

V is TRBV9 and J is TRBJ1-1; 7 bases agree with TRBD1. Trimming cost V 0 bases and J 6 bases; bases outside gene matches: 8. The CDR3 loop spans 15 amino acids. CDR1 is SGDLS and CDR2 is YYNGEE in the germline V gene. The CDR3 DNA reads TGTGCCAGCAGCGTAGTCGGACAGGTGGGTTCTGAAGCTTTCTTT. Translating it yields CASSVVGQVGSEAFF.

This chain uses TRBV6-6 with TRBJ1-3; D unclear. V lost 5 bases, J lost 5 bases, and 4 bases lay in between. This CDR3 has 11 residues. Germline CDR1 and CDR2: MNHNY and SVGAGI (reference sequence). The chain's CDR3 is CASSGRNTIYF. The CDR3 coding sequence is TGTGCCAGCAGTGGGCGAAACACCATATATTTT.

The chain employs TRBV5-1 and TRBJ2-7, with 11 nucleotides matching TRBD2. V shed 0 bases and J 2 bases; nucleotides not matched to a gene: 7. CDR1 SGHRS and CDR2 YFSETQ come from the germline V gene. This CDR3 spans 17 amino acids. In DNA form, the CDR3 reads TGCGCCAGCAGCTTGGTAGCTAGCGGGGGGCAAACCTACGAGCAGTACTTC. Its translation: CASSLVASGGQTYEQYF.

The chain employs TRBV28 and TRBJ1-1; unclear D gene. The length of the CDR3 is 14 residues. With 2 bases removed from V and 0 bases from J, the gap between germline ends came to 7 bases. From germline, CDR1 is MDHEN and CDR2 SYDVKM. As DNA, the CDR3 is TGTGCCAGCAGTTTACCCCCATTGAACACTGAAGCTTTCTTT. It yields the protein CASSLPPLNTEAFF.

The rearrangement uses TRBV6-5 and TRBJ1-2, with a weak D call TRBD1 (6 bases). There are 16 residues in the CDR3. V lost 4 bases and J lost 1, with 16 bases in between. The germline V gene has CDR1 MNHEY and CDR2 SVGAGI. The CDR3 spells CASSSRPTGSNYGYTF. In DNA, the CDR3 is TGTGCCAGCAGTTCCAGGCCGACAGGAAGTAACTATGGCTACACCTTC.

The DNA for the CDR3 is TGTGCCAGCAGCTTAGGGACAGGGGGAAGCACAGATACGCAGTATTTT. This sequence encodes CASSLGTGGSTDTQYF. The chain uses TRBV7-6 and TRBJ2-3; 10 bases fit TRBD1. The ends lost 1 base at V and 0 bases at J; junction bases unmatched: 1. The CDR3 contains 16 residues. Germline lookup yields CDR1 SGHVS and CDR2 FNYEAQ.

The CDR3 DNA sequence: TGTGCCAGCTCACCACCGGGACAGGGTGCAGGTGGAAACACCATATATTTT. It codes for CASSPPGQGAGGNTIYF. This sequence joins TRBV18 and TRBJ1-3; 9 nucleotides agree with TRBD1. The CDR3 is made up of 17 amino acids. V gave up 0 bases and J gave up 3 bases; unmatched junction bases: 6. Per germline, CDR1 KGHSH and CDR2 LQKENI.

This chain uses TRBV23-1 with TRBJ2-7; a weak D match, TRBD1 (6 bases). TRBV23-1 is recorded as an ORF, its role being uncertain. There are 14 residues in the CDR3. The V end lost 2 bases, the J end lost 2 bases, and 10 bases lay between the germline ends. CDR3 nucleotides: TGCGCCAGCAGTCAAAGGACAGAGGCCTACGAGCAGTACTTC. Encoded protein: CASSQRTEAYEQYF.

Written as DNA, the CDR3 is TGTGCCAGCAGCTTAGTAGAGGGCGGGGAGCTGTTTTTT. The encoded protein is CASSLVEGGELFF. The chain carries TRBV7-6 and TRBJ2-2, with D perhaps matching TRBD2 (5 bases). The CDR3 spans 13 residues. Deletions cut 1 base from V and 7 bases from J, with 7 bases between. From germline, CDR1 is SGHVS and CDR2 FNYEAQ.

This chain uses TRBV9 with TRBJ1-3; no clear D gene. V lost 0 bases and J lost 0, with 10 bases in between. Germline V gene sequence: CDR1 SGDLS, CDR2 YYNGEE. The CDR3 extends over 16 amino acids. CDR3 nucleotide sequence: TGTGCCAGCAGCGTAGCGACGACACTCTCTGGAAACACCATATATTTT. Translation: CASSVATTLSGNTIYF.

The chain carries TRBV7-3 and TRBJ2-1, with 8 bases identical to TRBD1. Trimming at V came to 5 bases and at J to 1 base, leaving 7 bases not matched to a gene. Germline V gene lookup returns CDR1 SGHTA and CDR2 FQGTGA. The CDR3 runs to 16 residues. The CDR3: CASSDRTGGSYNEQFF. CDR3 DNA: TGTGCCAGCAGCGACAGAACAGGGGGTTCCTACAATGAGCAGTTCTTC.

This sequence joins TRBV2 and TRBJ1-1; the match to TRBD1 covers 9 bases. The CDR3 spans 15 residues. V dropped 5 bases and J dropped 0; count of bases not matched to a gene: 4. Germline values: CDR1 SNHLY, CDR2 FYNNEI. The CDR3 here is CASSRQGGMNTEAFF. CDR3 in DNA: TGTGCCAGCAGTAGACAGGGGGGGATGAACACTGAAGCTTTCTTT.

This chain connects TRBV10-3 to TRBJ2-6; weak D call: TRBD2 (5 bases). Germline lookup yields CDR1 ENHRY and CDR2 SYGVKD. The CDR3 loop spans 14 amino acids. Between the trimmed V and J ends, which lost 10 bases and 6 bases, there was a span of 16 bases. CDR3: CATTRGLEANVLTF. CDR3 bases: TGTGCCACAACCCGAGGACTTGAGGCCAACGTCCTGACTTTC.

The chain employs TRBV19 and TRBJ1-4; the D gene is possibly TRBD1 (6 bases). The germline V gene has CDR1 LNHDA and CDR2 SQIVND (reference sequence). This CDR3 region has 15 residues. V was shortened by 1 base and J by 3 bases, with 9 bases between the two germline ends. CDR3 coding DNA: TGTGCCAGTAGTATAGTAGGACAGCCTAATGAAAAACTGTTTTTT. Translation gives CASSIVGQPNEKLFF.

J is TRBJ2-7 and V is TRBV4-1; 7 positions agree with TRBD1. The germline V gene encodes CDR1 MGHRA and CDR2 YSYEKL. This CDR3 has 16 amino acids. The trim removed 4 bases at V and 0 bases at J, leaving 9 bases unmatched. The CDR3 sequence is CASSPRMTGSSYEQYF. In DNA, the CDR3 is TGCGCCAGCAGCCCCCGTATGACAGGGTCCTCCTACGAGCAGTACTTC.

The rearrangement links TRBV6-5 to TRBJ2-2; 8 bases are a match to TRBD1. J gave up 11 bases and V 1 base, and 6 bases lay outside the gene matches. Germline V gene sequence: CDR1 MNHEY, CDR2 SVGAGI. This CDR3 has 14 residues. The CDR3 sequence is CASSYYDGQGELFF. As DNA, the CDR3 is TGTGCCAGCAGTTACTATGATGGACAGGGAGAGCTGTTTTTT.

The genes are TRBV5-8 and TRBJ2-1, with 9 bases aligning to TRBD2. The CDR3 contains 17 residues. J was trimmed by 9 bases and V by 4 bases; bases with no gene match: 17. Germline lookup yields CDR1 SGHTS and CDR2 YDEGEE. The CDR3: CASSPPQAGGPSTEQFF. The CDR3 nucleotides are TGTGCCAGCAGCCCTCCCCAGGCGGGAGGGCCTTCGACTGAGCAGTTCTTC.

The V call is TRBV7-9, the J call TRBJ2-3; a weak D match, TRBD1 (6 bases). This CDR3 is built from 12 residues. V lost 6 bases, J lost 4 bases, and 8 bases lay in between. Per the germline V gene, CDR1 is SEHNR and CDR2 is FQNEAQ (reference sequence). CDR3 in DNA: TGTGCCAGCAGTTACAGGGCAGATACGCAGTATTTT. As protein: CASSYRADTQYF.

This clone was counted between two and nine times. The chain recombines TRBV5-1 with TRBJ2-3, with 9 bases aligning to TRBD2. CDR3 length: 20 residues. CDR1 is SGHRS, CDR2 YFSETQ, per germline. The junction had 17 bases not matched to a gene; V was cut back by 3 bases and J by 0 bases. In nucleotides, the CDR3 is TGCGCCAGCAGCTCCCCCAGACGACGACTAGCGGAGACTAGCACAGATACGCAGTATTTT. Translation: CASSSPRRRLAETSTDTQYF.

CDR3 in DNA: TGTGCCAGCAGCCAGCCTGAAGGGGCCTCCTACGAGCAGTACTTC. Residues: CASSQPEGASYEQYF. The rearrangement links TRBV14 to TRBJ2-7; D may be TRBD1 (5 bases). The V gene's germline CDR1 is SGHDN and CDR2 FVKESK. The CDR3 extends over 15 amino acids. Trimming removed 3 bases at V and 0 bases at J, with 12 bases between.

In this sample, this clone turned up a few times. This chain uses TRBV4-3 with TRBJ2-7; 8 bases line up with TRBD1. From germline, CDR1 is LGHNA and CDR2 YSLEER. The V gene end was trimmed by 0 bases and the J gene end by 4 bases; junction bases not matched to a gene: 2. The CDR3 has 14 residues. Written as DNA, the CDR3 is TGCGCCAGCAGCCAAGATACAGGGGGGTACGAGCAGTACTTC. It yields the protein CASSQDTGGYEQYF.

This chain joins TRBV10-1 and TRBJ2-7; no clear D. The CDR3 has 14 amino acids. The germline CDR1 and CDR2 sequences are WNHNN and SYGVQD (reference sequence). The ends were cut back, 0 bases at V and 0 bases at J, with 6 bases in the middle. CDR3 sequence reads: CASSESGSSYEQYF. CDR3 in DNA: TGCGCCAGCAGTGAGTCGGGCAGCTCCTACGAGCAGTACTTC.

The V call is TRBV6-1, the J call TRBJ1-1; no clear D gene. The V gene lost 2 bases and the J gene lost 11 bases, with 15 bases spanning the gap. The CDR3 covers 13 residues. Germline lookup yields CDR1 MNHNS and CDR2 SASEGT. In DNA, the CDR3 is TGTGCCAGCAGTGAATCGGTCCAGGTACGTGCTTTCTTT. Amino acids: CASSESVQVRAFF.